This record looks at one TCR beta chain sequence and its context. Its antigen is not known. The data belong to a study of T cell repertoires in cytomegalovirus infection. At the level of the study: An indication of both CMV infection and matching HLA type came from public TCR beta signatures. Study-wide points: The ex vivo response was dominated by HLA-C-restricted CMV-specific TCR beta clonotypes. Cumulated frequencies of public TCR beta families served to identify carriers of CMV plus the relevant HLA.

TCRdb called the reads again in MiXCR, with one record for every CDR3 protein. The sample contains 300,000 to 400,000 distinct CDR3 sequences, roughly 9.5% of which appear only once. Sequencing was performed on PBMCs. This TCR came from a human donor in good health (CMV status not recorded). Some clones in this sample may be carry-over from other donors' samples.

The CDR3 loop reads CASSLYSRQSEKLFF. CDR3 nucleotides: TGTGCCAGCAGCCTGTATAGCAGGCAGAGTGAAAAACTGTTTTTT. This chain uses TRBV7-4 with TRBJ1-4; D not certain. The CDR3 spans 15 residues. The V and J ends lost 5 bases and 7 bases respectively, with 17 bases between them. Germline CDR1 SGHVT, CDR2 SQSDAQ.